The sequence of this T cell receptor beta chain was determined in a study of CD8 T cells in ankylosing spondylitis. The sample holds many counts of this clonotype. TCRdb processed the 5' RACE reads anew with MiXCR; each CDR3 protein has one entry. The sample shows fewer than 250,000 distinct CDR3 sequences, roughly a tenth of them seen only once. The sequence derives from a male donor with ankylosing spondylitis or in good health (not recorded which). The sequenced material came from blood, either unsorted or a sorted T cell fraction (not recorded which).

This chain's CDR3 is CASNRVDGYTF. CDR3 coding DNA: TGTGCCAGCAATCGGGTGGATGGCTACACCTTC. This chain connects TRBV7-9 to TRBJ1-2; D is ambiguous. CDR1 SEHNR and CDR2 FQNEAQ come from the germline V gene (reference sequence). The CDR3 has 11 amino acids. V lost 7 bases, J lost 6 bases, and 9 bases lay in between.